The sequence of this T cell receptor beta chain was determined in a study of Ad26.COV2.S vaccination and SARS-CoV-2 variants (dated by TCRdb to about 2021). Study-level background: Donors in the vaccine arm were drawn from COV1001, a phase I-IIa trial of Ad26.COV2.S in healthy adults that was multicentre, randomized, double-blind and placebo-controlled. Ad26.COV2.S was administered intramuscularly at 5 x 10^10 or 1 x 10^11 viral particles, either as a single shot or as two shots given 56 days apart. The specificity and breadth of SARS-CoV-2-reactive T cell receptors after Ad26.COV2.S vaccination were assessed by TCRbeta repertoire sequencing. Throughout the experiments and outcome assessment, investigators stayed blinded to trial group allocation. A total of around 32 samples were included in the TCR-sequenced set, comprising roughly 19 Ad26.COV2.S vaccine recipients, 5 placebo recipients and 8 SARS-CoV-2 convalescent individuals. Participants in the trial were split at random into five groups of five each, receiving low-dose or high-dose Ad26.COV2.S once or twice, or else placebo on both occasions.

The treatment or condition label of this sample denotes: roughly 18 received Ad26.COV2.S at low or high dose, single or two shots; roughly 5 received placebo; per-sample allocation not given. For vaccine and placebo recipients, repertoires were sequenced using samples collected on day 63 after the first injection. In Cohort 1b, some 25 adults aged 18-55 years were enrolled at a single site in Boston, USA, between 29 July and 7 August 2020. As a vaccine, Ad26.COV2.S was a replication-incompetent adenovirus type 26 vector that expressed a prefusion-stabilized SARS-CoV-2 spike protein derived from the original Wuhan strain. Overall study results and their limits: Vaccine and placebo recipients had comparable non-spike TCR breadth, which fits with the vaccine containing only spike. According to the authors, total T cell responses may have been underestimated by the TCR breadth and depth analyses. Substantial breadth of spike-specific CD8+ and CD4+ T cell responses was reported after vaccination. The study lacked the statistical power to compare responses across vaccine doses or regimens. Compared with placebo recipients, Ad26.COV2.S recipients showed higher spike-specific TCR breadth (P = 0.0014).

The immunoSEQ Assay was the method used to sequence TCRbeta CDR3 regions. After extraction, genomic DNA underwent amplification by bias-controlled multiplex PCR, followed by high-throughput sequencing. Regarding the original processing steps: Collapsing and filtering of sequences were performed to quantify the absolute abundance of each unique TCRbeta CDR3 region. T cell fraction was estimated by normalizing TCRbeta template counts to usable DNA, with usable DNA measured through amplification of reference genes found in all nucleated cells. Repertoire TCRs were annotated as SARS-CoV-2-specific when V gene, CDR3 amino acid sequence and J gene were exactly matched to a known reactive TCR set. The reference SARS-CoV-2 TCR set was derived from MIRA and filtered for enrichment in COVID-19-positive ImmuneCODE repertoires, a step that removed public or cross-reactive TCRs. Using the MIRA antigens, annotated TCRs were further analysed by specific ORF or by position within an ORF. Breadth was defined as annotated unique rearrangements over total unique productive rearrangements; depth was the summed frequency of those rearrangements. Group comparisons of TCR breadth used two-sided Wilcoxon rank-sum tests. The table comes from immuneACCESS by way of TCRdb, which keeps in-frame sequences with V and J called. Part of the clones is missing from these tables; in studies checked, under half for an unresolved V gene and the rest for unknown reasons. V, J and clone size are those of that table, while D and trimming were read from the DNA. For this sample there are about 350,000 clones; approximately 84% appear just once. The ten largest clones add up to roughly 3.1% of the sample.

This clone was detected once. It has no known antigen specificity. Base quality data are lacking; no much larger clone is found one base away. The clonotype comes from a person aged 18-65 years who received the Ad26.COV2.S COVID-19 vaccine or a placebo. The sequencing here drew on peripheral blood, taken in a trial of Ad26.COV2.S vaccine versus placebo.

Read as DNA, the sequence is TGTGCCAGCAGCCCTAGGCGTAGGGGGGAAGCTGAAGCTTTCTTT. Its coded protein is CASSPRRRGEAEAFF. This chain joins TRBV7-2 to TRBJ1-1; the D region possibly corresponds to TRBD1 (6 bases align). CDR1 and CDR2 (SGHTA, FQGNSA) derive from the germline V gene. V is clipped by 5 bases and J by 6 bases, and the sequence between their germline boundaries is 19 bases long. The CDR3 starts with the cysteine, ends with the phenylalanine, and has 15 residues. Only the CDR3 portion is preserved as DNA: 45 bases, with reading frame beginning at the first base.